This entry is about one T cell receptor beta chain. What it binds is not known. The record originates from a study of shared clonotypes between healthy human individuals. The authors distributed each subset's genomic DNA evenly over several immunoSEQ plates. Assay: immunoSEQ multiplex PCR; the TCRdb copy retains only in-frame clones and omits some. The sample has around 700,000 clones; 60% to 80% are singletons. The length of the CDR3 is 14 residues. CDR1 MDHEN and CDR2 SYDVKM come from the germline V gene. The V end was cut by 6 bases, the J end by 3 bases, with 12 bases between. CD4+ cell separation produced CD45RA+ naive and CD45RA-negative memory subsets. Study conclusions and caveats: Around 5.4% of naive CD4 clonotypes were common to a handful of donors. Naive subsets typically showed greater estimated richness than memory subsets.

This receptor was obtained from a woman aged 25 to 45 in good health. Material for sequencing was memory CD4+ T cells sorted from blood. Subset defined: CD45RA-negative fraction. The chain carries TRBV28 and TRBJ2-1; D is uncertain. The CDR3 sequence is CASRPSDVYNEQFF. For the CDR3, the DNA is TGTGCCAGCAGACCCTCGGACGTCTACAATGAGCAGTTCTTC.